Listed here are 10 T cell receptor beta chains from one sample, sequenced in a study of T cell responses to AZD1222 COVID-19 vaccine. The protocol was immunoSEQ multiplex PCR, while the TCRdb copy is restricted to in-frame clones and leaves out a portion. The repertoire consists of over 130,000 clones, with roughly nine tenths occurring once and the leading ten covering 7.5% to 8%. The sample here was peripheral blood, taken 28 days after the second dose of the MenACWY control vaccine. Receptors originate from an adult who received the MenACWY meningococcal vaccine as a control.

The table lists this clone with a count of one. The rearrangement joins TRBV29-1 to TRBJ2-1; the D gene is possibly TRBD2 (6 bases). Germline values: CDR1 SQVTM, CDR2 ANQGSEA. Trimming took off 4 bases at V and 3 bases at J, with 16 bases between the two ends. This CDR3 is 15 amino acids long. CDR3 protein: CSVVGLTEYYNEQFF. In DNA, the CDR3 is TGCAGCGTTGTAGGACTAACCGAGTACTACAATGAGCAGTTCTTC.

The chain is built from TRBV3-1 (or the pseudogene TRBV3-2) and TRBJ2-6; the D gene is possibly TRBD1 (5 bases). Germline V CDR1 and CDR2: LGHDT, YNNKEL (reference sequence). The V gene lost 1 base and the J gene lost 2 bases, with 9 bases spanning the gap. CDR3 length equals 16 residues. CDR3 bases: TGTGCCAGCAGCCAAGGGGGCAGGGCTGGGGCCAACGTCCTGACTTTC. Amino acids: CASSQGGRAGANVLTF.

This chain connects TRBV6-1 to TRBJ2-7; TRBD2 might be the D (6 bases). Germline V gene sequence: CDR1 MNHNS, CDR2 SASEGT. Trimming removed 1 base at V and 6 bases at J, with 16 bases between. CDR3 length equals 15 residues. The CDR3 DNA reads TGTGCCAGCAGTGAAGGGGACTCCCCCTTCCGCGAGCAGTACTTC. Protein product: CASSEGDSPFREQYF.

CDR3 region: CSVKVAGVPGGELFF. In nucleotides, the CDR3 is TGCAGCGTAAAAGTAGCGGGAGTCCCCGGTGGGGAGCTGTTTTTT. The rearrangement uses TRBV29-1 and TRBJ2-2; 9 bases agree with TRBD2. The V gene end was trimmed by 6 bases and the J gene end by 8 bases; junction bases not matched to a gene: 13. Looked up from germline, CDR1 is SQVTM and CDR2 is ANQGSEA. The CDR3 is 15 amino acids.

In this sample, this clone turned up once. V is TRBV28 and J is TRBJ1-4, with a weak D call TRBD1 (5 bases). The germline CDR1 and CDR2 sequences are MDHEN and SYDVKM. The CDR3 spans 15 residues. V lost 6 bases, J lost 5 bases, and 16 bases lay in between. CDR3 sequence (DNA): TGTGCCAGCAGGTACAGGACCTTAAGGAATGAAAAACTGTTTTTT. This translates into CASRYRTLRNEKLFF.

The chain employs TRBV7-7 and TRBJ2-1; 8 bases agree with TRBD1. V dropped 3 bases and J dropped 7; count of bases not matched to a gene: 2. The CDR3 runs to 13 residues. Germline V CDR1 and CDR2: SSHAT, FNYEAQ (reference sequence). As DNA, the CDR3 is TGTGCCAGCAGCTTGGGACAGGCTAATGAGCAGTTCTTC. Its translation: CASSLGQANEQFF.

V is TRBV19 and J is TRBJ2-7; 7 bases are a match to TRBD2. The germline V gene has CDR1 LNHDA and CDR2 SQIVND (reference sequence). Trimming cost V 4 bases and J 5 bases; bases outside gene matches: 5. The CDR3 is made up of 13 amino acids. DNA of the CDR3: TGTGCCAGTAGTACCGCCCGGGGGGACGAGCAGTACTTC. Protein: CASSTARGDEQYF.

This rearrangement joins TRBV6-5 to TRBJ2-5, with TRBD1 identical over 7 bases. The germline V gene encodes CDR1 MNHEY and CDR2 SVGAGI. V lost 6 bases, J lost 7 bases, and 11 bases stayed unmatched. The CDR3 sequence is 14 residues long. The CDR3 spells CASRLTGSGATQYF. The CDR3 DNA sequence: TGTGCCAGCAGGCTGACAGGGTCCGGTGCGACCCAGTACTTC.

The chain employs TRBV2 and TRBJ1-6; 7 nucleotides line up with TRBD1. This CDR3 has 13 residues. After removal of 4 bases from V and 10 bases from J, the junction contained 4 bases not matched to a gene. Per germline, CDR1 SNHLY and CDR2 FYNNEI. CDR3 protein: CASSAGGWSPLHF. The DNA of the CDR3 is TGTGCCAGCAGTGCAGGGGGATGGTCACCCCTCCACTTT.

The gene calls are TRBV10-3 and TRBJ1-6; D remains ambiguous. Germline CDR1 and CDR2: ENHRY and SYGVKD. Trimming removed 4 bases from V and 7 bases from J, with 8 bases in between. The CDR3 is 13 amino acids. The CDR3 loop reads CAISGVENSPLHF. The CDR3 DNA sequence: TGTGCCATCAGTGGAGTTGAGAATTCACCCCTCCACTTT.